This record looks at one TCR beta chain sequence and its context. This CDR3 has 16 residues. The germline CDR1 and CDR2 sequences are MDHEN and SYDVKM. The V end was cut by 1 base, the J end by 0 bases, with 9 bases between. The data stem from a study of cytomegalovirus exposure and HLA in healthy donors. PCR primers comprised 60 Vbeta and 13 Jbeta primers. Some clones are missing from TCRdb's copy, which holds only in-frame ones; the method was immunoSEQ multiplex PCR. The sample holds around 280,000 clones; 85% to 90% are singletons and the top ten take approximately 2%. Sequenced: PBMCs. The gene calls are TRBV28 and TRBJ1-4; D is perhaps TRBD1 (6 bases). This clonotype originated in a young woman in good health and CMV-seronegative. In DNA, the CDR3 is TGTGCCAGCAGTTTATCGGACAGAGCAACTAATGAAAAACTGTTTTTT. Translation: CASSLSDRATNEKLFF.